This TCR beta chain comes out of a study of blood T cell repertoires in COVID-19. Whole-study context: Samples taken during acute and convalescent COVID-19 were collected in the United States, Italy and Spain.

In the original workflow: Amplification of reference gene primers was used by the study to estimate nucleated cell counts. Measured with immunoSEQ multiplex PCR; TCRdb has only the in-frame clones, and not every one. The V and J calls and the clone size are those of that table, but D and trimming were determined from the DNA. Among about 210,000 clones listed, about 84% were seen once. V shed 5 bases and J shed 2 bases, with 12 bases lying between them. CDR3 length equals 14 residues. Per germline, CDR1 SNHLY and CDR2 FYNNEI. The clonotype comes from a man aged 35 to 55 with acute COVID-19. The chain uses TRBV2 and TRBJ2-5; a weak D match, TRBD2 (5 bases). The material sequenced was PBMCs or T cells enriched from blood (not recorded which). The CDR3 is CASSRGPYQETQYF. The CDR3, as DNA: TGTGCCAGCAGTCGGGGTCCCTATCAAGAGACCCAGTACTTC. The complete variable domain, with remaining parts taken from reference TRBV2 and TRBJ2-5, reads EPEVTQTPSHQVTQMGQEVILRCVPISNHLYFYWYRQILGQKVEFLVSFYNNEISEKSEIFDDQFSVERPDGSNFTLKIRSTKLEDSAMYFCASSRGPYQETQYFGPGTRLLVL.